This TCR beta chain was recorded in a study of T cells in Graves' hyperthyroidism and ophthalmopathy. The study, taken as a whole, reports: Most thyroid clonotypes expanded above 0.001 were also detected in blood.

With 0 bases removed from V and 4 bases from J, the gap between germline ends came to 14 bases. Germline V gene lookup returns CDR1 GTSNPN and CDR2 SVGIG (reference sequence). The CDR3 consists of 15 residues. This clonotype was observed at least ten times. Its antigen is as yet unknown. RNA transcripts gave rise to amplified TCR beta CDR3 regions. Primed by the HTBI set, a first-round RT-PCR was run on the TCR CDR3. TCRdb re-derived calls from the multiplex PCR reads in MiXCR, one entry per CDR3 protein. The top ten clones hold 25% to 30% of a sample with hundreds of thousands of distinct CDR3 sequences, about 16% of them seen once. A NOSPECS grade of at least 4, a Clinical Activity Score of at least 3 and duration under 3 months were recorded in ophthalmopathy patients. Pregnant or lactating patients were excluded, as were those with uncontrolled infection or other autoimmune disease. It was around 10 ml of fresh peripheral blood that supplied the PBMCs.

The receptor was isolated from a woman aged 18-35 years with Graves' ophthalmopathy. This chain uses TRBV30 with TRBJ2-3; D is perhaps TRBD2 (5 bases). The material sequenced was blood. The CDR3 DNA reads TGTGCCTGGAGTGTAGGACTTCCCTTCGCAGATACGCAGTATTTT. As protein: CAWSVGLPFADTQYF.